A single sample gave rise to the 28 T cell receptor beta chains below, sequenced in a study of cytomegalovirus exposure and HLA in healthy donors. The PCR ran on 60 Vbeta and 13 Jbeta primers. Clones were read by immunoSEQ multiplex PCR, and TCRdb kept only the in-frame ones, dropping some. This table has 150,000 to 200,000 clones, roughly an eighth appearing once. The sequenced sample consisted of PBMCs. Receptor source: a man aged 50 or older in good health and CMV-seropositive.

This clone has more than one count but fewer than ten. The chain employs TRBV14 and TRBJ1-2; 11 bases align to TRBD1. The V gene's germline CDR1 is SGHDN and CDR2 FVKESK. CDR3 length: 15 residues. Losses at the gene ends were 3 bases for V and 8 bases for J; bases not matched to a gene: 8. The CDR3 nucleotides read TGTGCCAGCAGCCAGGTGGACAGGGGGCGAAAAGGCTACACCTTC. Translation: CASSQVDRGRKGYTF.

This clone was counted a few times. This sequence joins TRBV7-9 and TRBJ1-2; no reliable D call. V lost 1 base, J lost 8 bases, and 11 bases lay in between. Germline CDR1 is SEHNR and CDR2 is FQNEAQ (reference sequence). The CDR3 is 13 residues long. This CDR3 reads CASSLGQRRGYTF. CDR3 coding DNA: TGTGCCAGCAGCTTAGGTCAGCGGCGGGGCTACACCTTC.

V gene TRBV6-1 combines with J gene TRBJ1-2; TRBD1 is a possible D gene (5 bases). V shed 5 bases and J shed 4 bases, with 17 bases lying between them. Germline lookup yields CDR1 MNHNS and CDR2 SASEGT. This CDR3 is 15 amino acids long. CDR3 residues: CASSSVPGSGYGYTF. The CDR3 DNA reads TGTGCCAGCAGTTCAGTCCCAGGGTCGGGCTATGGCTACACCTTC.

This clone was seen only a few times. V usage is TRBV7-2 and J usage is TRBJ1-2; TRBD1 matches 9 bases. The germline V gene encodes CDR1 SGHTA and CDR2 FQGNSA. This CDR3 is built from 16 residues. Unmatched junction bases numbered 9, after V lost 2 bases and J lost 5 bases. CDR3 sequence reads: CASSLFSPGTGYGYTF. In nucleotides, the CDR3 is TGTGCCAGCAGCTTATTCAGCCCGGGGACAGGGTATGGCTACACCTTC.

The table lists this clone with a few counts. The V and J genes are TRBV5-1 and TRBJ1-1, with 7 positions matching TRBD1. Germline lookup yields CDR1 SGHRS and CDR2 YFSETQ. J was trimmed by 0 bases and V by 2 bases; bases with no gene match: 4. CDR3 length equals 15 residues. Here the CDR3 reads CASSFGTEMNTEAFF. The CDR3 DNA sequence: TGCGCCAGCAGCTTCGGGACAGAGATGAACACTGAAGCTTTCTTT.

This clone was counted a few times. This sequence joins TRBV6-5 and TRBJ1-2; possibly TRBD1 for D (6 bases). This CDR3 contains 14 residues. Germline V CDR1 and CDR2: MNHEY, SVGAGI. The V end lost 6 bases, the J end lost 0 bases, and 11 bases lay between the germline ends. CDR3 protein: CASSPQGTNYGYTF. The CDR3 nucleotides read TGTGCCAGCAGCCCACAGGGAACTAACTATGGCTACACCTTC.

A word on this clone: The junction and the germline gene differ at one end; a read error may be behind it. This chain uses TRBV2 with TRBJ1-2; TRBD1 matches 10 bases. Per the germline V gene, CDR1 is SNHLY and CDR2 is FYNNEI. The CDR3 has 15 amino acids. CDR3: CASREDRGRNYGYTF. CDR3 nucleotides: TGTGCCAGCAGGGAAGACAGGGGGCGAAACTATGGCTACACCTTC.

In this sample, this clone turned up a few times. This chain joins TRBV5-4 and TRBJ2-4; perhaps TRBD2 as D (6 bases). CDR3 length: 15 residues. The germline V and J ends were trimmed by 4 bases and 6 bases, with 17 bases remaining between them. CDR1 is SGHNT and CDR2 is YYREEE in the germline V gene (reference sequence). The chain's CDR3 is CASSPPGPGRNIQYF. The CDR3 coding sequence is TGTGCCAGCAGCCCACCCGGTCCCGGGAGAAACATTCAGTACTTC.

This clone came up a few times. In DNA form, the CDR3 reads TGTGCCAGCAGTACCTTCAAAGCCGCTAATGAAAAACTGTTTTTT. It is translated as CASSTFKAANEKLFF. V gene TRBV28 combines with J gene TRBJ1-4; D ambiguous. V lost 5 bases and J lost 3, with 13 bases in between. Germline loops: CDR1 MDHEN, CDR2 SYDVKM. This CDR3 comprises 15 residues. The full variable domain, completed using reference TRBV28 and TRBJ1-4, is DVKVTQSSRYLVKRTGEKVFLECVQDMDHENMFWYRQDPGLGLRLIYFSYDVKMKEKGDIPEGYSVSREKKERFSLILESASTNQTSMYLCASSTFKAANEKLFFGSGTQLSVL.

There are a few counts of this clone. The rearrangement links TRBV6-1 to TRBJ1-2, with 7 bases identical to TRBD1. The CDR3 contains 13 residues. V was pared by 5 bases and J by 3 bases, with 3 bases of the junction left unmatched. Germline CDR1 is MNHNS and CDR2 is SASEGT. CDR3 nucleotide sequence: TGTGCCAGCAGTTCCACAGGGGACTATGGCTACACCTTC. Encoded protein: CASSSTGDYGYTF.

This chain uses TRBV19 with TRBJ1-4, with 9 bases identical to TRBD1. The V and J ends lost 6 bases and 5 bases, in that order; junction bases with no gene match: 4. This CDR3 spans 14 amino acids. CDR1 and CDR2 (germline): LNHDA, SQIVND (reference sequence). The CDR3, as DNA: TGTGCCAGTAGCTCCGGGACAGGGAATGAAAAACTGTTTTTT. Protein sequence: CASSSGTGNEKLFF. Full variable domain (missing parts from reference TRBV19 and TRBJ1-4): DGGITQSPKYLFRKEGQNVTLSCEQNLNHDAMYWYRQDPGQGLRLIYYSQIVNDFQKGDIAEGYSVSREKKESFPLTVTSAQKNPTAFYLCASSSGTGNEKLFFGSGTQLSVL.

The V and J genes are TRBV19 and TRBJ1-2; D gene unclear. The CDR3 length is 13 residues. CDR1 is LNHDA and CDR2 is SQIVND in the germline V gene (reference sequence). Trimming removed 5 bases at V and 4 bases at J, with 11 bases between. CDR3 sequence: CASSPPGTYGYTF. Here the CDR3 DNA reads TGTGCCAGTAGTCCCCCAGGAACCTATGGCTACACCTTC. Full variable domain (missing parts from reference TRBV19 and TRBJ1-2): DGGITQSPKYLFRKEGQNVTLSCEQNLNHDAMYWYRQDPGQGLRLIYYSQIVNDFQKGDIAEGYSVSREKKESFPLTVTSAQKNPTAFYLCASSPPGTYGYTFGSGTRLTVV.

The chain carries TRBV30 and TRBJ1-1; D perhaps matches TRBD1 (6 bases). The length of the CDR3 is 15 residues. The germline V gene has CDR1 GTSNPN and CDR2 SVGIG (reference sequence). Trimming stripped 6 bases from V and 4 bases from J, with 21 bases between. As DNA, the CDR3 is TGTGCCTGTTCCGTCAGCGGGGGGCTGATCACTGAAGCTTTCTTT. Translating it yields CACSVSGGLITEAFF.

The sample holds one count of this clone. CDR3 in amino acids: CASRSDSTNTQYF. In DNA, the CDR3 is TGTGCCAGCAGATCAGACTCCACGAATACGCAGTATTTT. The J gene is TRBJ2-3, the V gene TRBV11-2; D gene uncertain. Germline CDR1 and CDR2: SGHAT and FQNNGV. V was cut by 6 bases and J by 7 bases, with 14 bases left in between. This CDR3 comprises 13 residues.

This clone was detected a few times. CDR3 protein: CASSFTGGVETQYF. The DNA for the CDR3 is TGTGCCAGCAGCTTCACAGGGGGTGTTGAGACCCAGTACTTC. This chain joins TRBV7-2 and TRBJ2-5; 8 bases map to TRBD1. Germline loops: CDR1 SGHTA, CDR2 FQGNSA. V lost 3 bases and J lost 5; bases outside the gene matches: 5. The CDR3 sequence is 14 residues long.

There are a few counts of this clone. J is TRBJ2-2 and V is TRBV11-2; tentative D call: TRBD2 (6 bases). Germline V gene lookup returns CDR1 SGHAT and CDR2 FQNNGV. The V and J ends lost 5 bases and 1 base respectively, with 14 bases between them. The CDR3 has 16 amino acids. CDR3 loop: CASSLGLNMNTGELFF. The CDR3 region has the DNA TGTGCCAGCAGCCTGGGACTCAACATGAACACCGGGGAGCTGTTTTTT.

The chain carries TRBV28 and TRBJ1-2, with a weak D call TRBD1 (5 bases). V lost 7 bases and J 13 bases, leaving 19 bases between the germline ends. CDR1 and CDR2 from the germline V gene are MDHEN and SYDVKM. The CDR3 has 12 amino acids. The CDR3 reads CASTRSGVTGTF. The CDR3 nucleotides read TGTGCCAGCACCCGAAGCGGGGTTACAGGCACCTTC.

The chain carries TRBV5-8 and TRBJ2-5, with 8 bases matching TRBD2. V gave up 3 bases and J gave up 5 bases; unmatched junction bases: 9. The germline V gene has CDR1 SGHTS and CDR2 YDEGEE. The CDR3 sequence is 15 residues long. CDR3 sequence (DNA): TGTGCCAGCAGCTGGGGGCGGGGGGCCTCGGAGACCCAGTACTTC. Translated, it gives CASSWGRGASETQYF.

V and J are TRBV4-3 and TRBJ2-1; 9 bases line up with TRBD2. Per germline, CDR1 LGHNA and CDR2 YSLEER. The V gene end was trimmed by 4 bases and the J gene end by 8 bases; junction bases not matched to a gene: 9. CDR3 length: 15 residues. For the CDR3, the DNA is TGCGCCAGCAGCCCTCGTATGCGGGGGGGATATGAGCAGTTCTTC. This gives the protein CASSPRMRGGYEQFF.

J is TRBJ2-3 and V is TRBV7-2; possible D gene TRBD1, 5 bases. The germline CDR1 and CDR2 sequences are SGHTA and FQGNSA. The V and J ends lost 5 bases and 1 base respectively, with 7 bases between them. This CDR3 contains 13 residues. Here the CDR3 reads CASSARGTDTQYF. DNA for the CDR3: TGTGCCAGCAGCGCCAGGGGCACAGATACGCAGTATTTT.

This clone has more than one count but fewer than ten. J is TRBJ2-1 and V is TRBV20-1; the D gene is possibly TRBD1 (5 bases). The CDR3 is made up of 11 amino acids. Germline V gene lookup returns CDR1 DFQATT and CDR2 SNEGSKA (reference sequence). CDR3 coding DNA: TGCAGCGCAGGGCGGTACAATGAGCAGTTCTTC. It specifies CSAGRYNEQFF.

This clone was picked up a small number of times. The V and J genes are TRBV20-1 and TRBJ2-7; D gene ambiguous. The CDR3 runs to 10 residues. V lost 5 bases to trimming and J lost 3 bases, with 5 bases between them. Germline V gene lookup returns CDR1 DFQATT and CDR2 SNEGSKA (reference sequence). The CDR3 region is CSASSYEQYF. CDR3 nucleotides: TGCAGTGCTTCTAGCTACGAGCAGTACTTC.

This clone turned up a few times. The rearrangement joins TRBV5-4 to TRBJ1-2, with a weak D call TRBD1 (5 bases). Trimming left V 0 bases short and J 6 bases short, with 12 bases between. Looked up from germline, CDR1 is SGHNT and CDR2 is YYREEE (reference sequence). The CDR3 consists of 14 residues. Written as DNA, the CDR3 is TGTGCCAGCAGCTTGGAGACAGCCAGGAATGGCTACACCTTC. It translates to CASSLETARNGYTF.

The CDR3 DNA reads TGTGCCAGCAGTTACCCATCGAGACAGGGGTCTGAAAAACTGTTTTTT. This sequence encodes CASSYPSRQGSEKLFF. The V gene is TRBV6-6, the J gene TRBJ1-4, with 8 bases aligning to TRBD1. V trimming: 2 bases; J trimming: 7 bases; junction bases outside the gene matches: 9. The CDR3 covers 16 residues. Per the germline V gene, CDR1 is MNHNY and CDR2 is SVGAGI (reference sequence).

V usage is TRBV29-1 and J usage is TRBJ2-7; 9 bases agree with TRBD1. The J segment lost 1 base and the V segment lost 8 bases, leaving 6 bases of the junction unmatched. The CDR3 is made up of 13 amino acids. CDR1 and CDR2 from the germline V gene are SQVTM and ANQGSEA. The CDR3 coding sequence is TGCAGCACGACAGGGGGTAGTTCCTACGAGCAGTACTTC. Translating gives CSTTGGSSYEQYF.

This rearrangement joins TRBV28 to TRBJ2-7; TRBD1 matches at 9 bases. Germline V gene lookup returns CDR1 MDHEN and CDR2 SYDVKM. This CDR3 spans 15 amino acids. V was pared by 6 bases and J by 0 bases, with 6 bases of the junction left unmatched. The DNA of the CDR3 is TGTGCCAGCAGGCCCAACAGGGGGCACTCCTACGAGCAGTACTTC. Protein: CASRPNRGHSYEQYF.

This clone was recorded a few times. CDR3 sequence: CASGFQVYEQYV. The CDR3 DNA reads TGTGCCAGCGGGTTTCAGGTCTACGAGCAGTACGTC. The chain has TRBV6-1 and TRBJ2-7; the D is unclear. CDR3 length equals 12 residues. With 8 bases removed from V and 3 bases from J, the gap between germline ends came to 11 bases. Germline loops: CDR1 MNHNS, CDR2 SASEGT.

V and J are TRBV2 and TRBJ1-5; D is uncertain. The V end lost 5 bases, the J end lost 0 bases, and 11 bases lay between the germline ends. CDR1 SNHLY and CDR2 FYNNEI come from the germline V gene. CDR3 size: 15 residues. This chain's CDR3 is CASSPPPGSNQPQHF. CDR3 coding DNA: TGTGCCAGCAGTCCGCCACCGGGTAGCAATCAGCCCCAGCATTTT.